These 24 T cell receptor beta chains came from one sample sequenced in a study of CD8+CD57+ T cells in acquired aplastic anemia. Profiling of TCR beta VDJ combinations and CDR3 sequences used genomic DNA as template. TCRdb used MiXCR to reprocess the reads, holding one entry per CDR3 protein. The table shows just over 40,000 distinct CDR3 sequences, with 63% occurring only once. Selection for sequencing was limited to patients who had shown CD8+CD57+ cell expansion by flow cytometry. Sample: sorted CD4+, CD8+, or CD8+CD57+ T cells (not recorded which) from PBMCs. The receptors derive from a human donor with aplastic anemia.

V gene TRBV2 combines with J gene TRBJ2-5; the D is unclear. The CDR3 covers 13 residues. The V gene's germline CDR1 is SNHLY and CDR2 FYNNEI. Trimming shortened V by 3 bases and J by 5 bases, and 10 bases separated the two germline ends. CDR3 bases: TGTGCCAGCAGTGAGGGGTCCTGGGAGACCCAGTACTTC. As protein: CASSEGSWETQYF.

The rearrangement joins TRBV3-1 to TRBJ2-1; TRBD2 matches 8 bases. Losses at the gene ends were 1 base for V and 12 bases for J; bases not matched to a gene: 11. Germline CDR1 LGHDT, CDR2 YNNKEL (reference sequence). The CDR3 is 15 residues long. CDR3 coding DNA: TGTGCCAGCAGCCAAGTGCAACGGGGGGGCCAGGGGCAGTTCTTC. Its protein is CASSQVQRGGQGQFF.

J is TRBJ2-1 and V is TRBV25-1; weak D call: TRBD1 (6 bases). V was cut by 3 bases and J by 3 bases, with 18 bases left in between. The CDR3 totals 17 residues. The germline gives CDR1 MGHDK, CDR2 SYGVNS. CDR3 amino acids: CASSDIKRGTLYNEQFF. CDR3 bases: TGTGCCAGCAGTGACATCAAGAGGGGGACACTCTACAATGAGCAGTTCTTC. Full variable domain (missing parts from reference TRBV25-1 and TRBJ2-1): EADIYQTPRYLVIGTGKKITLECSQTMGHDKMYWYQQDPGMELHLIHYSYGVNSTEKGDLSSESTVSRIRTEHFPLTLESARPSHTSQYLCASSDIKRGTLYNEQFFGPGTRLTVL.

V gene TRBV20-1 combines with J gene TRBJ1-2; D not resolved. Germline lookup yields CDR1 DFQATT and CDR2 SNEGSKA (reference sequence). V gave up 0 bases and J gave up 7 bases, with 0 bases separating them. The CDR3 runs 9 residues. The CDR3 reads CSARDGYTF. The CDR3 DNA reads as TGCAGTGCTAGAGATGGCTACACCTTC.

With regard to this clonotype: One junction end disagrees with the germline gene, perhaps due to a read error. V usage is TRBV11-1 and J usage is TRBJ1-2; the D is unclear. Germline CDR1 and CDR2: SGHAT and FQDESV (reference sequence). This CDR3 contains 14 residues. CDR3 nucleotides: TGTGTCAGCAGCTTAGGCCTCCATAACTATGGCTACACCTTC. This encodes CVSSLGLHNYGYTF.

This chain joins TRBV11-1 and TRBJ2-6; no clear D gene. In germline, CDR1 is SGHAT, CDR2 FQDESV (reference sequence). V lost 1 base and J lost 0, with 19 bases in between. The CDR3 has 20 amino acids. The CDR3 protein is CASSLGVWPGLCSGANVLTF. DNA of the CDR3: TGTGCCAGCAGCTTAGGAGTGTGGCCCGGGCTGTGCTCTGGGGCCAACGTCCTGACTTTC.

As to this clonotype: A junction boundary mismatches the germline segment, possibly from a read error. This chain links TRBV29-1 with TRBJ1-1, with D perhaps TRBD1 (6 bases). The CDR3 extends over 14 amino acids. Per the germline V gene, CDR1 is SQVTM and CDR2 is ANQGSEA. CDR3 loop: CSVEQGRVNTEAFF. The CDR3 DNA reads TGCAGCGTTGAACAGGGGAGGGTGAACACTGAAGCGTTCTTT.

The rearrangement uses TRBV29-1 and TRBJ1-1, with D possibly TRBD1 on 5 matching bases. CDR1 is SQVTM, CDR2 ANQGSEA, per germline. The length of the CDR3 is 12 residues. Trimming took off 7 bases at V and 3 bases at J, with 12 bases between the two ends. CDR3: CSAEGKYTEAFF. CDR3 sequence (DNA): TGCAGCGCCGAGGGGAAGTACACTGAAGCTTTCTTT.

A single count supports this clonotype. This chain joins TRBV29-1 and TRBJ2-1; 10 nucleotides agree with TRBD2. Germline-derived CDR1 and CDR2 are SQVTM and ANQGSEA. The CDR3 is 12 amino acids. After removal of 4 bases from V and 13 bases from J, the junction contained 7 bases not matched to a gene. The CDR3: CSVGWSGRDQFF. CDR3 DNA: TGCAGCGTTGGATGGAGCGGGAGGGATCAGTTCTTC.

This chain links TRBV9 with TRBJ2-3; 9 positions agree with TRBD2. There are 17 residues in the CDR3. The junction had 8 bases not matched to a gene; V was cut back by 3 bases and J by 0 bases. The germline gives CDR1 SGDLS, CDR2 YYNGEE. This chain's CDR3 is CASSGKAGGTSTDTQYF. CDR3 DNA sequence: TGTGCCAGCAGCGGGAAAGCGGGGGGCACTAGCACAGATACGCAGTATTTT.

The rearrangement joins TRBV29-1 to TRBJ2-2; 7 positions match TRBD1. The CDR3 spans 13 residues. The trim removed 6 bases at V and 7 bases at J, leaving 8 bases unmatched. Germline lookup yields CDR1 SQVTM and CDR2 ANQGSEA. The DNA for the CDR3 is TGCAGCGTACAACAGGGGTTGGGCGGGGAGCTGTTTTTT. This encodes CSVQQGLGGELFF.

V and J are TRBV10-2 and TRBJ2-5, with D perhaps matching TRBD1 (5 bases). The CDR3 has 12 residues. V shed 7 bases and J shed 5 bases, with 11 bases lying between them. Germline V gene data show CDR1 as WSHSY and CDR2 as SAAADI. CDR3 region: CASTAGFETQYF. In nucleotides, the CDR3 is TGCGCCAGCACGGCAGGGTTTGAGACCCAGTACTTC.

This clonotype was detected only a few times. The chain employs TRBV7-3 and TRBJ2-7; 11 positions match TRBD2. Germline-derived CDR1 and CDR2 are SGHTA and FQGTGA. The CDR3 contains 15 residues. The V segment lost 0 bases and the J segment 2 bases; nucleotides outside the gene matches: 0. Written as DNA, the CDR3 is TGTGCCAGCAGCTTAACTAGCGGGGGGGCCTACGAGCAGTACTTC. This sequence encodes CASSLTSGGAYEQYF. The whole variable domain, remainder taken from reference TRBV7-3 and TRBJ2-7, is GAGVSQTPSNKVTEKGKYVELRCDPISGHTALYWYRQSLGQGPEFLIYFQGTGAADDSGLPNDRFFAVRPEGSVSTLKIQRTERGDSAVYLCASSLTSGGAYEQYFGPGTRLTVT.

The sample holds a few counts of this clonotype. CDR3 amino acids: CASSSLDSYGYTF. Written as DNA, the CDR3 is TGTGCCAGCAGCTCATTGGACAGCTATGGCTACACCTTC. The V call is TRBV7-9, the J call TRBJ1-2, with D tentatively TRBD1 (6 bases). V shed 4 bases and J shed 4 bases, with 10 bases lying between them. This CDR3 comprises 13 residues. The V gene's germline CDR1 is SEHNR and CDR2 FQNEAQ (reference sequence).

The chain recombines TRBV2 with TRBJ1-5; 7 nucleotides align to TRBD1. V lost 6 bases and J lost 2; bases outside the gene matches: 7. Germline CDR1 is SNHLY and CDR2 is FYNNEI. The CDR3 sequence is 15 residues long. CDR3 DNA: TGTGCCAGCAGCCTACAGGGGTTCGGCAATCAGCCCCAGCATTTT. Translated: CASSLQGFGNQPQHF.

Only one count was recorded for this clonotype. The gene calls are TRBV2 and TRBJ1-1; the D is unclear. Per germline, CDR1 SNHLY and CDR2 FYNNEI. The CDR3 covers 15 residues. Trimming pared 4 bases from V and 0 bases from J, leaving 12 bases between. The CDR3 DNA is TGTGCCAGCAGTGTCGGGCCACCCCTGAACACTGAAGCTTTCTTT. Translating gives CASSVGPPLNTEAFF.

This clonotype has ten or more counts. A junction boundary mismatches the germline segment, possibly from a read error. This chain connects TRBV11-2 to TRBJ2-1; D is unclear. Germline V gene data show CDR1 as SGHAT and CDR2 as FQNNGV. This CDR3 has 16 amino acids. CDR3 DNA: TGTGCCAGCAGTTTAGACCCCTTACCCTCCTACAATGAGCAGTTCTTC. Protein: CASSLDPLPSYNEQFF.

This clonotype was picked up many times. The CDR3 sequence: CASSLAGEAQYF. For the CDR3, the DNA is TGCGCCAGCAGCTTGGCAGGAGAGGCGCAGTATTTT. V usage is TRBV5-1 and J usage is TRBJ2-3; no clear D. Germline V CDR1 and CDR2: SGHRS, YFSETQ. CDR3 length equals 12 residues. Trimming removed 0 bases from V and 10 bases from J, with 9 bases in between.

The genes are TRBV2 and TRBJ2-7, with TRBD2 identical over 9 bases. The DNA end is a closer match to TRBJ2-1, so the J assignment may be wrong. The CDR3 spans 17 residues. Germline lookup yields CDR1 SNHLY and CDR2 FYNNEI. The DNA of the CDR3 is TGTGCCAGCAAGGGGGGGCTAGCGGGAAGGTCGAGGTTAGAGCAGTTCTTC. This gives the protein CASKGGLAGRSRLEQFF.

This clonotype appeared once. One junction end does not reproduce the germline sequence, and a read error may be involved. The chain couples TRBV13 to TRBJ2-1; D gene uncertain. Germline V gene lookup returns CDR1 PRHDT and CDR2 FYEKMQ (reference sequence). The CDR3 runs 14 residues. The CDR3 loop is CASSGGSRGDEQSF. The CDR3 DNA sequence: TGTGCCAGCAGCGGCGGATCAAGAGGCGATGAGCAGTCCTTC.

This clonotype was seen repeatedly, ten times or more. This rearrangement joins TRBV7-7 to TRBJ2-1, with D perhaps being TRBD1 or TRBD2 (5 bases each). This CDR3 region has 18 residues. Germline loops: CDR1 SSHAT, CDR2 FNYEAQ (reference sequence). Here the CDR3 DNA reads TGTGCTAGAAGCTTAGAATTCTCAGGGTTGGGGGTGACCAATGAGCAGTTCTTC. Residues: CARSLEFSGLGVTNEQFF.

The chain uses TRBV2 and TRBJ1-5; perhaps TRBD1 as D (5 bases). CDR3 length: 15 residues. The germline V gene has CDR1 SNHLY and CDR2 FYNNEI. The V end lost 6 bases, the J end lost 6 bases, and 18 bases lay between the germline ends. The CDR3 sequence: CASSHGRTGGQPQHF. The CDR3 DNA reads as TGTGCCAGCAGCCACGGACGGACCGGGGGTCAGCCCCAGCATTTT. The full variable domain, completed using reference TRBV2 and TRBJ1-5, is EPEVTQTPSHQVTQMGQEVILRCVPISNHLYFYWYRQILGQKVEFLVSFYNNEISEKSEIFDDQFSVERPDGSNFTLKIRSTKLEDSAMYFCASSHGRTGGQPQHFGDGTRLSIL.

V and J are TRBV7-9 and TRBJ1-6; no reliable D call. CDR3 length equals 13 residues. The germline V and J ends were trimmed by 5 bases and 7 bases, with 9 bases remaining between them. Germline assignment: CDR1 SEHNR and CDR2 FQNEAQ (reference sequence). The CDR3 is CASSQISNSPLHF. CDR3 coding DNA: TGTGCCAGCAGCCAGATAAGCAATTCACCCCTCCACTTT.

The chain's CDR3 is CASSEYGGNEQFF. CDR3 nucleotides: TGTGCCAGCAGTGAATACGGGGGCAATGAGCAGTTCTTC. This chain joins TRBV2 and TRBJ2-1; possibly TRBD2 for D (6 bases). The V gene's germline CDR1 is SNHLY and CDR2 FYNNEI. Trimming stripped 2 bases from V and 6 bases from J, with 8 bases between. The CDR3 consists of 13 residues.